One sample yielded the 4 T cell receptor beta chains listed below, sequenced in a study of cytomegalovirus exposure and HLA in healthy donors. With 60 Vbeta and 13 Jbeta primers, the PCR was carried out. TCRdb keeps only in-frame clones here, not all; method: immunoSEQ multiplex PCR. The sample carries approximately 100,000 clones, around 80% recorded once. The sequenced sample consisted of PBMCs. Receptors originate from a female donor in good health and CMV-seronegative.

The chain combines TRBV7-2 with TRBJ2-5; the D is unclear. Germline V gene lookup returns CDR1 SGHTA and CDR2 FQGNSA. The CDR3 is made up of 13 amino acids. Trimming removed 4 bases at V and 4 bases at J, with 10 bases between. CDR3 coding DNA: TGTGCCAGCAGCTCCCAACCACTAGAGACCCAGTACTTC. This encodes CASSSQPLETQYF.

This chain links TRBV23-1 with TRBJ1-1; 10 bases map to TRBD1. TRBV23-1 is known as an ORF, though its function is uncertain. This CDR3 contains 20 residues. J gave up 0 bases and V 0 bases, and 13 bases lay outside the gene matches. The CDR3 DNA is TGCGCCAGCAGTCAATCGAGCGGTATTCCAGGACAGGGGGTGAACACTGAAGCTTTCTTT. It specifies CASSQSSGIPGQGVNTEAFF.

The rearrangement joins TRBV10-3 to TRBJ1-5; D gene uncertain. Germline assignment: CDR1 ENHRY and CDR2 SYGVKD. This CDR3 spans 16 amino acids. V was pared by 0 bases and J by 0 bases, with 9 bases between. The CDR3 nucleotides read TGTGCCATCAGTGAGTCACCGGGAAATAGCAATCAGCCCCAGCATTTT. Residues: CAISESPGNSNQPQHF.

The chain employs TRBV28 and TRBJ2-3; 11 bases agree with TRBD2. Looked up from germline, CDR1 is MDHEN and CDR2 is SYDVKM. Unmatched junction bases numbered 2, after V lost 5 bases and J lost 1 base. The CDR3 has 15 residues. The chain's CDR3 is CASSPTSGGTDTQYF. Here the CDR3 DNA reads TGTGCCAGCAGTCCGACTAGCGGGGGCACAGATACGCAGTATTTT.